This TCR beta chain was profiled in a study of radiation and T cells in renal cell carcinoma. Libraries were prepared by immunoSEQ multiplex PCR; TCRdb keeps only in-frame clonotypes and omits some of them. The sample has roughly 140,000 clones, about nine tenths seen once. As for time point: blood 2 weeks post-SBRT. Stated treatment: 15 Gy SBRT to primary tumor, nephrectomy 4 weeks later. The patient's renal cell carcinoma had clear cell pathology. Germline CDR1 reads SGHRS; CDR2 reads YFSETQ. The CDR3 is made up of 16 amino acids. V was clipped by 5 bases and J by 7 bases; unmatched bases: 12. This sample comprised blood, obtained from a patient whose treatment included radiotherapy and nephrectomy. This TCR was sampled from a woman aged 50 to 65 with renal cell carcinoma. The rearrangement joins TRBV5-1 to TRBJ2-2; 9 bases fit TRBD1. For the CDR3, the DNA is TGCGCCAGCAGTAGGCAAGGGACAGGGCTCAGCGGGGAGCTGTTTTTT. This sequence encodes CASSRQGTGLSGELFF.